Below are 13 T cell receptor beta chains sequenced from a single sample in a study of shared clonotypes between healthy human individuals. Method: immunoSEQ multiplex PCR; TCRdb's copy keeps in-frame clones and lacks some. The profile shows hundreds of thousands of clones, 55% to 85% of them singletons. The sequencing input was memory CD4+ T cells sorted from blood. Regarding subset: CD45RA-negative fraction. The source of these receptors is a woman aged 30 to 39 in good health.

The V and J genes are TRBV25-1 and TRBJ2-3; D gene uncertain. Germline lookup yields CDR1 MGHDK and CDR2 SYGVNS. The CDR3 is 12 amino acids. V was clipped by 6 bases and J by 2 bases, with 6 bases between them. In DNA, the CDR3 is TGTGCCAGCAGCCGCGTCACAGATACGCAGTATTTT. Encoded protein: CASSRVTDTQYF.

The chain combines TRBV2 with TRBJ2-7, with 12 bases aligning to TRBD2. The CDR3 spans 14 residues. J was trimmed by 4 bases and V by 6 bases; bases with no gene match: 4. Germline V gene data show CDR1 as SNHLY and CDR2 as FYNNEI. In DNA form, the CDR3 reads TGTGCCAGCAGACTAGCGGGAGGCAGGTACGAGCAGTACTTC. Its translation: CASRLAGGRYEQYF.

To note about this clone: Other DNA sequences within the sample encode an identical CDR3. The chain links TRBV6-5 to TRBJ1-5; D ambiguous. This CDR3 has 14 amino acids. Germline-derived CDR1 and CDR2 are MNHEY and SVGAGI. The germline V and J ends were trimmed by 0 bases and 2 bases, with 5 bases remaining between them. The CDR3 sequence is CASSYSGRNQPQHF. For the CDR3, the DNA is TGTGCCAGCAGTTACTCTGGCCGCAATCAGCCCCAGCATTTT.

J is TRBJ1-1 and V is TRBV9, with a weak D call TRBD1 (6 bases). Trimming pared 0 bases from V and 2 bases from J, leaving 11 bases between. CDR1 is SGDLS and CDR2 is YYNGEE in the germline V gene. The CDR3 has 15 amino acids. The CDR3 region is CASSVGGHRNTEAFF. DNA for the CDR3: TGTGCCAGCAGCGTAGGGGGACACCGCAACACTGAAGCTTTCTTT.

The chain employs TRBV5-6 and TRBJ1-4, with no clear D. The CDR3 extends over 15 amino acids. Trimming stripped 3 bases from V and 6 bases from J, with 15 bases between. Germline V gives CDR1 SGHDT, CDR2 YYEEEE. The CDR3 reads CASSSVRARDEKLFF. CDR3 nucleotides: TGTGCCAGCAGCTCAGTGAGGGCTCGCGATGAAAAACTGTTTTTT. Complete variable domain (other parts from reference TRBV5-6 and TRBJ1-4): DAGVTQSPTHLIKTRGQQVTLRCSPKSGHDTVSWYQQALGQGPQFIFQYYEEEERQRGNFPDRFSGHQFPNYSSELNVNALLLGDSALYLCASSSVRARDEKLFFGSGTQLSVL.

V gene TRBV27 combines with J gene TRBJ1-5; 8 nucleotides align to TRBD1. The ends lost 4 bases at V and 3 bases at J; junction bases unmatched: 2. The CDR3 spans 14 residues. Germline V lookup: CDR1 MNHEY, CDR2 SMNVEV (reference sequence). The CDR3 here is CASSWTGSNQPQHF. CDR3 sequence (DNA): TGTGCCAGCAGTTGGACAGGGTCCAATCAGCCCCAGCATTTT.

The chain employs TRBV5-6 and TRBJ2-4, with a weak D call TRBD2 (6 bases). Deletions cut 4 bases from V and 0 bases from J, with 14 bases between. The CDR3 covers 16 residues. The germline gives CDR1 SGHDT, CDR2 YYEEEE. Here the CDR3 DNA reads TGTGCCAGCAGCGCGGGACGGTCGTTAGCCAAAAACATTCAGTACTTC. Its translation: CASSAGRSLAKNIQYF. Filled out from reference TRBV5-6 and TRBJ2-4, the complete variable domain reads DAGVTQSPTHLIKTRGQQVTLRCSPKSGHDTVSWYQQALGQGPQFIFQYYEEEERQRGNFPDRFSGHQFPNYSSELNVNALLLGDSALYLCASSAGRSLAKNIQYFGAGTRLSVL.

V gene TRBV19 combines with J gene TRBJ2-2; D unresolved. V was pared by 3 bases and J by 4 bases, with 6 bases between. This CDR3 has 13 amino acids. Germline CDR1 and CDR2: LNHDA and SQIVND (reference sequence). The CDR3 sequence: CASSMGGTGELFF. The CDR3 coding sequence is TGTGCCAGTAGTATGGGCGGCACCGGGGAGCTGTTTTTT. Together with reference TRBV19 and TRBJ2-2, the CDR3 gives the full variable domain: DGGITQSPKYLFRKEGQNVTLSCEQNLNHDAMYWYRQDPGQGLRLIYYSQIVNDFQKGDIAEGYSVSREKKESFPLTVTSAQKNPTAFYLCASSMGGTGELFFGEGSRLTVL.

V usage is TRBV7-7 and J usage is TRBJ2-2; 13 bases fit TRBD2. V trimming: 5 bases; J trimming: 10 bases; junction bases outside the gene matches: 7. CDR3 size: 15 residues. Germline CDR1 reads SSHAT; CDR2 reads FNYEAQ (reference sequence). DNA for the CDR3: TGTGCCAGCAGCAGCCGACTAGCGGGAGGAGTGGAGCTGTTTTTT. Translation: CASSSRLAGGVELFF.

The sample holds many counts of this clone. The chain links TRBV4-2 to TRBJ1-3; 8 bases agree with TRBD1. CDR1 is LGHNA and CDR2 is YNFKEQ in the germline V gene. The CDR3 extends over 16 amino acids. The junction had 5 bases not matched to a gene; V was cut back by 0 bases and J by 4 bases. In nucleotides, the CDR3 is TGTGCCAGCAGCCAAGAGCTGCGGACAGGGGGAAACACCATATATTTT. The encoded protein is CASSQELRTGGNTIYF.

The chain has TRBV10-2 and TRBJ2-1; TRBD2 is a possible D gene (5 bases). The germline V gene has CDR1 WSHSY and CDR2 SAAADI. This CDR3 contains 15 residues. Trimming left V 2 bases short and J 6 bases short, with 14 bases between. CDR3 amino acids: CASSEVADLSNEQFF. For the CDR3, the DNA is TGCGCCAGCAGTGAGGTGGCGGACTTGTCCAATGAGCAGTTCTTC.

The chain links TRBV2 to TRBJ2-2, with 10 bases fitting TRBD1. This CDR3 comprises 16 residues. Looked up from germline, CDR1 is SNHLY and CDR2 is FYNNEI. Germline trimming cut 8 bases from V and 0 bases from J; bases unmatched to any gene: 6. This CDR3 reads CASVGTGAANTGELFF. The CDR3 region has the DNA TGTGCCAGCGTCGGGACAGGGGCCGCGAACACCGGGGAGCTGTTTTTT.

V gene TRBV29-1 combines with J gene TRBJ2-3, with 15 bases that match TRBD2. CDR1 is SQVTM and CDR2 is ANQGSEA in the germline V gene. Unmatched junction bases numbered 7, after V lost 5 bases and J lost 4 bases. CDR3 length equals 16 residues. DNA of the CDR3: TGCAGCGTTCGCCGGACTAGCGGGAGGGTATCAGATACGCAGTATTTT. Translation gives CSVRRTSGRVSDTQYF.